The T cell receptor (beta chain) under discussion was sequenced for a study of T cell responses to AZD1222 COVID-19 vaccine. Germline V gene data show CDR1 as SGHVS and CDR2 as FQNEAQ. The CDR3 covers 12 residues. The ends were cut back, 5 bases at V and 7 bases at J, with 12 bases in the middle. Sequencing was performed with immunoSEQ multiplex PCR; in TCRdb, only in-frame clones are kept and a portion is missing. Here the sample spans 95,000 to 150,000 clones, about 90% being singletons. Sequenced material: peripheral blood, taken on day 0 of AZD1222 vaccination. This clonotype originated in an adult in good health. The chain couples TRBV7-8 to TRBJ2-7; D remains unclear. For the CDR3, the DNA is TGTGCCAGCAGCCCCGAGCGCGCGGAGCAGTACTTC. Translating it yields CASSPERAEQYF.